The clone carrying this TCR beta chain appeared a single time. The entry originates in a study of CD4+ T cells in melanoma. This CDR3 is built from 11 residues. V lost 8 bases and J lost 2, with 7 bases in between. Germline loops: CDR1 SNHLY, CDR2 FYNNEI. The protocol was immunoSEQ multiplex PCR, while the TCRdb copy is restricted to in-frame clones and leaves out a portion. The table has about 20,000 clones, around 80% seen once. The V call is TRBV2, the J call TRBJ2-7; D remains ambiguous. This receptor was identified in a human donor with melanoma. CDR3 DNA: TGTGCCAGCGGGATGGCCTACGAGCAGTACTTC. Translated, it gives CASGMAYEQYF.